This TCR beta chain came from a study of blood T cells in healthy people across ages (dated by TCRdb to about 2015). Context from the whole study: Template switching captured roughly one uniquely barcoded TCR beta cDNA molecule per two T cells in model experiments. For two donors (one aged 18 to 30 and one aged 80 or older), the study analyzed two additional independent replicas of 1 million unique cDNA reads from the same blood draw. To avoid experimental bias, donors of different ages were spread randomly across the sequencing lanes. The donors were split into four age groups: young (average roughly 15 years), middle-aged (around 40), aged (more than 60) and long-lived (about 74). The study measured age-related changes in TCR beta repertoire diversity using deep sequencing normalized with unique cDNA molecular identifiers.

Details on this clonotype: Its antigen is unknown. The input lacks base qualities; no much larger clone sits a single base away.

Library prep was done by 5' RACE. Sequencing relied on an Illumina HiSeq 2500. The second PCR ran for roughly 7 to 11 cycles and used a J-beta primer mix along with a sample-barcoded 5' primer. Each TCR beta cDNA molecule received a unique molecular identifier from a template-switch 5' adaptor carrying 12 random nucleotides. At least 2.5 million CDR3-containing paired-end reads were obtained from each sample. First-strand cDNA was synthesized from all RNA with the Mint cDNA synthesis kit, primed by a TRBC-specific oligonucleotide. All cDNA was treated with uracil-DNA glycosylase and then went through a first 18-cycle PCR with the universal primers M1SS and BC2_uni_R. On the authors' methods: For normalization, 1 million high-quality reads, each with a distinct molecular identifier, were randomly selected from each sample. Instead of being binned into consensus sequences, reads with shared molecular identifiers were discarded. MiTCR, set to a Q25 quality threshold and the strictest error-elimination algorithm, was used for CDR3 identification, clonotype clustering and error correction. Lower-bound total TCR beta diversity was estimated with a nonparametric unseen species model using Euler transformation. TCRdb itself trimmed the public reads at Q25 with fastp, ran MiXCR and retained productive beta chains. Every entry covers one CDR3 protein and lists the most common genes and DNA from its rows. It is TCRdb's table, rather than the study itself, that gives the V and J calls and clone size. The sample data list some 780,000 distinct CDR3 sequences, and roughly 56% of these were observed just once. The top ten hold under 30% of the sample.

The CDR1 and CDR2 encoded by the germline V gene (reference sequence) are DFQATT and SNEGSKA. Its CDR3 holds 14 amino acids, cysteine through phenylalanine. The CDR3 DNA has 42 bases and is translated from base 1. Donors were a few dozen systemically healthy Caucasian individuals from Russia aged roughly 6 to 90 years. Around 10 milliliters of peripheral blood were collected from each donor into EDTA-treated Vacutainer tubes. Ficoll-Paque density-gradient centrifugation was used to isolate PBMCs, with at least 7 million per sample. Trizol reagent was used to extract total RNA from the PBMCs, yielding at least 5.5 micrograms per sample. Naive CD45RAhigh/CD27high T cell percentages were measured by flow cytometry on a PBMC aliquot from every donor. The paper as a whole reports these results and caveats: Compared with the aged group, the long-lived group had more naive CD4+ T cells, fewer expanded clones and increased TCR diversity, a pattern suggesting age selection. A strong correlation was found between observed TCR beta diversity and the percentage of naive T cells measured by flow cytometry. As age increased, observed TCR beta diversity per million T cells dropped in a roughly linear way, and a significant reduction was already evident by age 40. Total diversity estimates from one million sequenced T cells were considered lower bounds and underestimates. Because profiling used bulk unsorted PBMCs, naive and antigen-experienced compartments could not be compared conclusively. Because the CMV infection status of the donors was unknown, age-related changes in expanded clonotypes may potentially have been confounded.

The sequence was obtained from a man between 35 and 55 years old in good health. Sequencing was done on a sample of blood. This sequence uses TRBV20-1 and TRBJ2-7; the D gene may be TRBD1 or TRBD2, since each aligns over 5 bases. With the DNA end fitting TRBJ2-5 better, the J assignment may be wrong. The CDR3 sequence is CSARDRGVPETQYF. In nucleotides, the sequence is TGCAGTGCTAGAGATCGGGGCGTCCCAGAGACCCAGTACTTC.